These T cell receptor beta chains were read from a single sample in a study of cytomegalovirus exposure and HLA in healthy donors. Libraries were prepared by immunoSEQ multiplex PCR; TCRdb keeps only in-frame clonotypes and omits some of them. The data show roughly 93,000 clones, roughly three quarters seen once. Input material: PBMCs. The receptor set was obtained from a man aged 35 to 55 in good health and CMV-seronegative. Both conserved end residues are part of each CDR3. The D gene is left open where the match is weak. Size is stated for part of the rows, as once, few or many counts, or as a class when the clone is expanded.

clone size,V gene,J gene,D gene,CDR3 DNA,CDR3 protein
NA,TRBV4-3,TRBJ1-1,NA,TGCGCCAGCAGCCAAGATAAGTGGGAAGAGGGAGGGTTGAACACTGAAGCTTTCTTT,CASSQDKWEEGGLNTEAFF
NA,TRBV28,TRBJ1-2,NA,TGTGCCAGCCGGTCTCTCCCTTTGGGCTACACCTTC,CASRSLPLGYTF
NA,TRBV19,TRBJ1-2,NA,TGTGCCAGTAGTATAAGGGGTGGTGGCTACACCTTC,CASSIRGGGYTF
NA,TRBV4-3,TRBJ2-5,TRBD2,TGCGCCAGCAGCCAAGACGGGGGGGCCGTGGAGACCCAGTACTTC,CASSQDGGAVETQYF
NA,TRBV6-4,TRBJ2-3,NA,TGTGCCAGCAGTGATGGAGGGGGGGCAACAGATACGCAGTATTTT,CASSDGGGATDTQYF
NA,TRBV5-6,TRBJ1-1,NA,TGTGCCAGCAGCTTGGTCAGGGCCCGGGGGAGCGCTGAAGCTTTCTTT,CASSLVRARGSAEAFF
NA,TRBV27,TRBJ2-1,NA,TGTGCCAGCAGTTTCTCCGGTCCGTCACTTGAGCAGTTCTTC,CASSFSGPSLEQFF
NA,TRBV18,TRBJ2-1,TRBD2,TGTGCCAGCTCACCACATGCGGGGGGGCGGAATGAGCAGTTCTTC,CASSPHAGGRNEQFF
NA,TRBV5-6,TRBJ1-2,NA,TGTGCCAGCAGCTTGGTTGGGCAGCTGGCTGGCTACACCTTC,CASSLVGQLAGYTF
NA,TRBV11-2,TRBJ2-7,NA,TGTGCCAGCAGCTTAGAGAGTTGGAGCCATCCCTACGAGCAGTACTTC,CASSLESWSHPYEQYF
NA,TRBV5-8,TRBJ2-7,NA,TGTGCCAGCAGCTTGGGAACGGGGAGAGGTTACTCCTACGAGCAGTACTTC,CASSLGTGRGYSYEQYF
NA,TRBV18,TRBJ1-1,TRBD1,TGTGCCAGCTCACCACCGGCAGGGGGGAACACTGAAGCTTTCTTT,CASSPPAGGNTEAFF
NA,TRBV6-5,TRBJ2-7,NA,TGTGCCAGCAGTTACTTGGTTTCAGGCTCCTACGAGCAGTACTTC,CASSYLVSGSYEQYF
NA,TRBV5-8,TRBJ1-5,TRBD1,TGTGCCAGCAGCTACGGACAGGAGTTAATAGGCAATCAGCCCCAGCATTTT,CASSYGQELIGNQPQHF
NA,TRBV20-1,TRBJ2-1,NA,TGCAGTGCCCGTCCAGTTGAGCAGTTCTTC,CSARPVEQFF
NA,TRBV30,TRBJ2-1,NA,TGTGCCTGGAGGGGAGGGGTGGGGGCGAGCTCCTGCAATGAGCAGTTCTTC,CAWRGGVGASSCNEQFF
NA,TRBV5-1,TRBJ2-5,NA,TGCGCCAGCAGCCCAGGAAACCAAGAGACCCAGTACTTC,CASSPGNQETQYF
NA,TRBV5-1,TRBJ1-4,TRBD1,TGCGCCAGCAGCTTGAACAGGGGGCGAGAAAAACTGTTTTTT,CASSLNRGREKLFF
NA,TRBV6-5,TRBJ2-1,TRBD2,TGTGCCAGCAGCTTGACTAGCGGGGGACCTAATGAGCAGTTCTTC,CASSLTSGGPNEQFF
once,TRBV5-1,TRBJ1-3,TRBD1,TGCGCCAGCAGCTTGACACAGGGGGGAAACACCATATATTTT,CASSLTQGGNTIYF
NA,TRBV9,TRBJ2-7,TRBD2,TGTGCCAGCAGCGTAGGAGCGGGGACTACCTACGAGCAGTACTTC,CASSVGAGTTYEQYF
once,TRBV5-4,TRBJ1-6,TRBD1,TGTGCCACCCGGACCAAGGACAGGGGAGGCTCACCCCTCCACTTT,CATRTKDRGGSPLHF
NA,TRBV23-1,TRBJ2-7,NA,TGCGCCAGCAGTCAATACCGACTATTTGGGTCCTACGAGCAGTACTTC,CASSQYRLFGSYEQYF
NA,TRBV28,TRBJ2-1,NA,TGTGCCAGCAGTTTTGGCTTAGAGCAGTTCTTC,CASSFGLEQFF
NA,TRBV7-3,TRBJ2-4,TRBD2,TGTGCCAGCAGCCCCCGCGGGGGGCTAGCCAAAAACATTCAGTACTTC,CASSPRGGLAKNIQYF
NA,TRBV14,TRBJ1-2,NA,TGTGCCAGCAGCCCCGGGAGCTATGGCTACACCTTC,CASSPGSYGYTF
NA,TRBV9,TRBJ2-5,TRBD2,TGTGCCAGCAGCGTAGGCGGGGGGGCCGCACAGTACTTC,CASSVGGGAAQYF
once,TRBV9,TRBJ1-3,TRBD1,TGTGCCAGCAGCGAGGGGGGACAGGGTGGGGACACCATATATTTT,CASSEGGQGGDTIYF
NA,TRBV29-1,TRBJ1-4,NA,TGCAGCGTTGTGGGTGAAGGGGCTCGTGGGGAAAAACTGTTTTTT,CSVVGEGARGEKLFF
NA,TRBV5-1,TRBJ1-1,NA,TGCGCCAGCAGCTTGGAGGGGTTGGGCACTGAAGCTTTCTTT,CASSLEGLGTEAFF
NA,TRBV4-2,TRBJ1-3,NA,TGTGCCAGCAGCCAAACGGAGTTCTCTGGAAACACCATATATTTT,CASSQTEFSGNTIYF
NA,TRBV7-9,TRBJ2-1,NA,TGTGCCAGCAGCCCACGGGTCTATAGTGGTGAGCAGTTCTTC,CASSPRVYSGEQFF
NA,TRBV2,TRBJ1-5,NA,TGTGCCAGCAGTGACCCGCGGAACTTCAATAGCAATCAGCCCCAGCATTTT,CASSDPRNFNSNQPQHF
NA,TRBV5-1,TRBJ2-3,TRBD2,TGCGCCAGCAGCTGGGCGGGGGACACAGATACGCAGTATTTT,CASSWAGDTDTQYF
once,TRBV7-7,TRBJ2-2,TRBD1,TGTGCCAGCAGCCCCTGGACAGGGGAGGCCGGGGAGCTGTTTTTT,CASSPWTGEAGELFF
NA,TRBV9,TRBJ2-7,TRBD2,TGTGCCAGCAGCCCTCGACTAGCGATCTACGAGCAGTACTTC,CASSPRLAIYEQYF
NA,TRBV5-1,TRBJ2-3,TRBD2,TGCGCCAGCAGCAAGGCCGCTAGCGGGGGGGCGGTAGATACGCAGTATTTT,CASSKAASGGAVDTQYF
NA,TRBV19,TRBJ2-1,NA,TGTGCCAGTAGTATCTGGGGCGGCGACCCCAATGAGCAGTTCTTC,CASSIWGGDPNEQFF
NA,TRBV7-9,TRBJ1-1,NA,TGTGCCAGCAGCCCTCGTAGGAACACTGAAGCTTTCTTT,CASSPRRNTEAFF
few,TRBV6-4,TRBJ1-1,TRBD1,TGTGCCAGCGCTCGACAGGGAAACACTGAAGCTTTCTTT,CASARQGNTEAFF
NA,TRBV7-8,TRBJ2-2,NA,TGTGCCAGCAGCTTAGAACTAGGAAACACCGGGGAGCTGTTTTTT,CASSLELGNTGELFF
NA,TRBV27,TRBJ1-1,TRBD1,TGTGCCAGCAGTTCATCCGCCGGGACAGTGAACACTGAAGCTTTCTTT,CASSSSAGTVNTEAFF
NA,TRBV28,TRBJ1-3,NA,TGTGCCAGCAGTTTATCGGACAGTGCATCTGGAAACACCATATATTTT,CASSLSDSASGNTIYF
NA,TRBV6-6,TRBJ2-7,TRBD1,TGTGCCAGCAGTTATGTGGGCCAGGGGGCGCCCGAGCAGTACTTC,CASSYVGQGAPEQYF
NA,TRBV19,TRBJ1-2,TRBD1,TGTGCCAGTAGTATAGTTAACGCGGCAGGGGGTGGCTACACCTTC,CASSIVNAAGGGYTF
NA,TRBV30,TRBJ1-3,NA,TGTGCCTGGAGTCAGGGGAGCTCTGGAAACACCATATATTTT,CAWSQGSSGNTIYF